This T cell receptor (beta chain) was observed in a study of cytomegalovirus exposure and HLA in healthy donors. Vbeta (60) and Jbeta (13) primers were used in the PCR. Libraries were prepared by immunoSEQ multiplex PCR; TCRdb keeps only in-frame clonotypes and omits some of them. The sample carries 130,000 to 150,000 clones, approximately 84% recorded once. The specimen sequenced was PBMCs. The receptor was isolated from a woman aged 55 to 70 in good health and CMV-seropositive.

The CDR3 reads CASSQDFGEGHSGTQYF. For the CDR3, the DNA is TGTGCCAGCAGCCAAGATTTCGGGGAGGGCCACTCGGGGACCCAGTACTTC. V gene TRBV4-2 combines with J gene TRBJ2-5; 7 positions match TRBD2. The V gene end was trimmed by 0 bases and the J gene end by 7 bases; junction bases not matched to a gene: 14. Germline-derived CDR1 and CDR2 are LGHNA and YNFKEQ. CDR3 size: 17 residues.